Each of the 10 T cell receptor beta chains below was sequenced from the same sample in a study of T cell responses to AZD1222 COVID-19 vaccine. Only in-frame clones appear in the TCRdb table, and some are missing; sequencing was by immunoSEQ multiplex PCR. The sample lists 90,000 to 150,000 clones, roughly 90% occurring once. The source material was peripheral blood, sampled 28 days after the second AZD1222 dose. The source of these receptors is an adult who received the AZD1222 COVID-19 vaccine.

The chain uses TRBV4-2 and TRBJ2-7, with TRBD2 matching over 10 bases. Trimming at V came to 0 bases and at J to 1 base, leaving 9 bases not matched to a gene. The CDR3 is made up of 18 amino acids. Per the germline V gene, CDR1 is LGHNA and CDR2 is YNFKEQ. DNA of the CDR3: TGTGCCAGCAGCCAAGAAGGGACTAGCGCTACGCCTTCCTACGAGCAGTACTTC. It is translated as CASSQEGTSATPSYEQYF.

This chain connects TRBV11-2 to TRBJ2-4, with TRBD2 as a possible D gene (6 bases). The V gene's germline CDR1 is SGHAT and CDR2 FQNNGV. The CDR3 extends over 15 amino acids. V lost 2 bases and J 6 bases, leaving 14 bases between the germline ends. This CDR3 reads CASSLIFGRRNIQYF. CDR3 nucleotides: TGTGCCAGCAGCTTAATTTTTGGGAGGAGAAACATTCAGTACTTC. Looking up the rest from reference TRBV11-2 and TRBJ2-4 gives the full variable domain: EAGVAQSPRYKIIEKRQSVAFWCNPISGHATLYWYQQILGQGPKLLIQFQNNGVVDDSQLPKDRFSAERLKGVDSTLKIQPAKLEDSAVYLCASSLIFGRRNIQYFGAGTRLSVL.

The CDR3 protein is CASSLTRDRGYIQYF. In DNA form, the CDR3 reads TGTGCCAGCAGTTTGACCCGGGACAGGGGTTACATTCAGTACTTC. This rearrangement joins TRBV27 to TRBJ2-4, with 10 bases aligning to TRBD1. Unmatched junction bases numbered 7, after V lost 3 bases and J lost 8 bases. The CDR3 is 15 residues long. Germline V CDR1 and CDR2: MNHEY, SMNVEV (reference sequence).

The genes are TRBV3-1 (or the pseudogene TRBV3-2) and TRBJ2-7; D gene ambiguous. This CDR3 is built from 12 residues. Trimming shortened V by 1 base and J by 6 bases, and 7 bases separated the two germline ends. CDR1 LGHDT and CDR2 YNNKEL come from the germline V gene (reference sequence). CDR3 DNA sequence: TGTGCCAGCAGCCAAGCCGGGTCCGAGCAGTACTTC. Translating it yields CASSQAGSEQYF.

V usage is TRBV13 and J usage is TRBJ2-1; D is ambiguous. This CDR3 is built from 13 residues. V was clipped by 1 base and J by 7 bases, with 8 bases between them. CDR1 PRHDT and CDR2 FYEKMQ come from the germline V gene (reference sequence). The CDR3 loop is CASSLEDPNEQFF. CDR3 nucleotide sequence: TGTGCCAGCAGCTTAGAGGACCCTAATGAGCAGTTCTTC.

This clone has just one count. The chain has TRBV27 and TRBJ2-2; D remains ambiguous. The CDR3 loop spans 16 amino acids. From germline, CDR1 is MNHEY and CDR2 SMNVEV (reference sequence). V was clipped by 0 bases and J by 0 bases, with 8 bases between them. The CDR3 sequence is CASSLSSPPNTGELFF. The CDR3 DNA sequence: TGTGCCAGCAGTTTATCCAGCCCCCCGAACACCGGGGAGCTGTTTTTT.

The chain is built from TRBV5-6 and TRBJ2-5, with D possibly called TRBD1 or TRBD2 (5 bases each). The CDR3 runs 14 residues. Germline loops: CDR1 SGHDT, CDR2 YYEEEE. The V gene lost 3 bases and the J gene lost 4 bases, with 13 bases spanning the gap. This CDR3 is CASSSSRAGETQYF. The CDR3 region has the DNA TGTGCCAGCAGCTCAAGCAGGGCGGGAGAGACCCAGTACTTC.

This rearrangement joins TRBV7-8 to TRBJ1-2, with 10 bases lining up with TRBD1. The CDR3 contains 15 residues. The germline gives CDR1 SGHVS, CDR2 FQNEAQ. Trimming removed 3 bases from V and 2 bases from J; junction bases left unmatched: 3. The CDR3 protein is CASSFRTGGNYGYTF. The CDR3 coding sequence is TGTGCCAGCAGCTTCCGGACAGGGGGAAACTATGGCTACACCTTC.

The V gene is TRBV7-2, the J gene TRBJ1-1, with a possible D match to TRBD1 (6 bases). The CDR3 is 13 amino acids. Trimming took off 1 base at V and 7 bases at J, with 10 bases between the two ends. Per the germline V gene, CDR1 is SGHTA and CDR2 is FQGNSA. This CDR3 reads CASSLGPGDEAFF. In DNA, the CDR3 is TGTGCCAGCAGCTTAGGGCCAGGGGATGAAGCTTTCTTT.

The chain has TRBV6-5 and TRBJ1-2; D gene ambiguous. The germline CDR1 and CDR2 sequences are MNHEY and SVGAGI. Trimming shortened V by 5 bases and J by 0 bases, and 13 bases separated the two germline ends. The CDR3 loop spans 15 amino acids. DNA for the CDR3: TGTGCCAGCAGTCGGGCTGGAGAAGCTAACTATGGCTACACCTTC. This gives the protein CASSRAGEANYGYTF.